These T cell receptor beta chains were read from a single sample in a study of blood T cells in healthy people across ages. A single record per CDR3 protein comes from TCRdb applying MiXCR to the 5' RACE reads. The table lists over a million distinct CDR3 sequences, roughly a quarter of them singletons, with approximately 0.7% in the top ten. The sample also formed part of further work on T cells of mothers and their children.

The sample was blood. The receptors were gathered from a girl aged 2-10 years in good health. The conserved cysteine and the conserved F or W are not part of the CDR3 here. D genes are given only for firm matches.

D gene | J gene | V gene | CDR3 protein
- | TRBJ2-1 | TRBV7-9 | ASSSSGTASWEQF
- | TRBJ2-5 | TRBV20-1 | SASSGGAWRETQY
TRBD2 | TRBJ2-3 | TRBV5-6 | ASSLIESGTLTDTQY
- | TRBJ2-7 | TRBV28 | ASSSNLPVGEQY
TRBD1 | TRBJ2-2 | TRBV29-1 | SVTGVTGELF
TRBD2 | TRBJ2-3 | TRBV20-1 | SASGGVSVGRSDTQY
- | TRBJ1-6 | TRBV11-1 | ASSLGRGDSPLH
- | TRBJ2-6 | TRBV7-9 | ASSPPTGRSSNVLT
TRBD2 | - | TRBV6-4 | ASSVLAGNEQF
TRBD1 | TRBJ2-7 | TRBV7-9 | ASSQKITDRVIQQY